Below are 18 T cell receptor beta chains sequenced from a single sample in a study of T cell responses to AZD1222 COVID-19 vaccine. Clones were read by immunoSEQ multiplex PCR, and TCRdb kept only the in-frame ones, dropping some. Of fewer than 200,000 clones in the sample, about nine tenths were seen once. Material: peripheral blood, obtained on day 0 of AZD1222 vaccination. The receptor set was obtained from an adult in good health.

The chain uses TRBV28 and TRBJ1-2; unclear D gene. Germline V gene lookup returns CDR1 MDHEN and CDR2 SYDVKM. Trimming removed 8 bases at V and 6 bases at J, with 13 bases between. The CDR3 length is 12 residues. Written as DNA, the CDR3 is TGTGCCAGCTCGAGCCCGACGCATGGCTACACCTTC. Amino acids: CASSSPTHGYTF.

This clone is a singleton in its sample. V gene TRBV18 combines with J gene TRBJ2-3, with D uncertain. Germline CDR1 reads KGHSH; CDR2 reads LQKENI. This CDR3 has 13 amino acids. V was trimmed by 0 bases and J by 9 bases, leaving 10 bases between them. The CDR3 sequence: CASSPPVLETQYF. CDR3 nucleotide sequence: TGTGCCAGCTCACCACCGGTGCTGGAGACGCAGTATTTT.

The rearrangement uses TRBV2 and TRBJ1-5; 8 positions agree with TRBD1. The J segment lost 4 bases and the V segment lost 4 bases, leaving 9 bases of the junction unmatched. The CDR3 extends over 16 amino acids. Germline V lookup: CDR1 SNHLY, CDR2 FYNNEI. For the CDR3, the DNA is TGTGCCAGCAGTGCCCTAGGGACAGGCTTTAATCAGCCCCAGCATTTT. Protein product: CASSALGTGFNQPQHF.

The chain is built from TRBV12-3 or TRBV12-4 and TRBJ2-2; D is unclear. Trimming took off 7 bases at V and 0 bases at J, with 3 bases between the two ends. CDR3 length: 12 residues. CDR3 DNA: TGTGCCAGCACGGCGAACACCGGGGAGCTGTTTTTT. Protein product: CASTANTGELFF.

With regard to this clone: The same CDR3 can be traced to other DNA sequences in this sample. V and J are TRBV28 and TRBJ1-2; no definite D call. The ends were cut back, 9 bases at V and 0 bases at J, with 8 bases in the middle. In germline, CDR1 is MDHEN, CDR2 SYDVKM. CDR3 size: 12 residues. The CDR3 region is CASSLANYGYTF. CDR3 bases: TGTGCCAGTAGCTTAGCTAACTATGGCTACACCTTC.

By share of the sample, this clone is medium-sized. The V call is TRBV9, the J call TRBJ1-4, with 7 nucleotides matching TRBD1. Germline assignment: CDR1 SGDLS and CDR2 YYNGEE. Germline trimming cut 3 bases from V and 0 bases from J; bases unmatched to any gene: 11. This CDR3 spans 18 amino acids. This chain's CDR3 is CASSAQGSLIPTNEKLFF. The CDR3 bases are TGTGCCAGCAGCGCACAGGGGTCCTTAATCCCAACTAATGAAAAACTGTTTTTT.

The chain uses TRBV11-3 and TRBJ2-1; 7 positions agree with TRBD2. Unmatched junction bases numbered 9, after V lost 2 bases and J lost 8 bases. This CDR3 contains 15 residues. CDR1 and CDR2 from the germline V gene are SGHNT and YENEEA. In DNA, the CDR3 is TGTGCCAGCAGCTTAAGTGGGAGGGGCTCCGATGAGCAGTTCTTC. Translation gives CASSLSGRGSDEQFF.

This clone turned up a few times. The gene calls are TRBV20-1 and TRBJ2-7, with D uncertain. The CDR3 length is 11 residues. In germline, CDR1 is DFQATT, CDR2 SNEGSKA (reference sequence). The V and J ends lost 1 base and 6 bases respectively, with 7 bases between them. The CDR3 sequence: CSARGLLEQYF. DNA for the CDR3: TGCAGTGCTAGAGGCCTTCTCGAGCAGTACTTC.

The rearrangement uses TRBV10-3 and TRBJ2-3, with 11 bases that match TRBD2. The CDR3 is 15 amino acids. Trimming cost V 7 bases and J 7 bases; bases outside gene matches: 10. Germline lookup yields CDR1 ENHRY and CDR2 SYGVKD. The CDR3 coding sequence is TGTGCCATCACTCAGACTAGCGGGACCAGGTATACGCAGTATTTT. Protein product: CAITQTSGTRYTQYF.

The chain uses TRBV7-8 and TRBJ2-2; TRBD2 is a possible D gene (5 bases). Germline values: CDR1 SGHVS, CDR2 FQNEAQ. The CDR3 totals 15 residues. Deletions cut 5 bases from V and 2 bases from J, with 12 bases between. The CDR3 DNA reads TGTGCCAGCAGCGAAACTAGGATAAACACCGGGGAGCTGTTTTTT. Protein: CASSETRINTGELFF.

The chain links TRBV10-3 to TRBJ2-1, with 9 bases identical to TRBD1. Per the germline V gene, CDR1 is ENHRY and CDR2 is SYGVKD. V shed 6 bases and J 5 bases; nucleotides not matched to a gene: 8. The CDR3 loop spans 15 amino acids. This chain's CDR3 is CAISPGQGTNNEQFF. The CDR3 nucleotides read TGTGCCATCAGCCCCGGACAGGGGACTAACAATGAGCAGTTCTTC.

Comment on this clone: Other DNA sequences within the sample encode an identical CDR3. The chain is built from TRBV2 and TRBJ2-4, with TRBD1 matching 7 bases. This CDR3 comprises 18 residues. Germline CDR1 reads SNHLY; CDR2 reads FYNNEI. J was trimmed by 1 base and V by 2 bases; bases with no gene match: 11. CDR3 DNA: TGTGCCAGCAGTGAAAGATACTCAGGGGGTTATGCCAAAAACATTCAGTACTTC. Its protein is CASSERYSGGYAKNIQYF.

The CDR3 nucleotides are TGTGCCAGCAGGTGGGACGGGTATAGCAATCAGCCCCAGCATTTT. Translating it yields CASRWDGYSNQPQHF. V gene TRBV6-5 combines with J gene TRBJ1-5; tentatively, D is TRBD1 (5 bases). Looked up from germline, CDR1 is MNHEY and CDR2 is SVGAGI. V lost 6 bases to trimming and J lost 0 bases, with 12 bases between them. CDR3 length: 15 residues.

The CDR3 nucleotides are TGTGCCGCCCGGGACAGGGGTCAAACCGGGGAGCTGTTTTTT. Translation: CAARDRGQTGELFF. The gene calls are TRBV27 and TRBJ2-2; 10 bases are shared with TRBD1. V lost 11 bases, J lost 5 bases, and 8 bases stayed unmatched. Germline CDR1 MNHEY, CDR2 SMNVEV (reference sequence). The CDR3 runs 14 residues.

This rearrangement joins TRBV11-3 to TRBJ2-1, with D uncertain. The CDR3 is made up of 15 amino acids. V was cut by 4 bases and J by 0 bases, with 10 bases left in between. Germline V gene data show CDR1 as SGHNT and CDR2 as YENEEA. The CDR3, as DNA: TGTGCCAGCAGCTCCGGACGGACCTCCTACAATGAGCAGTTCTTC. This sequence encodes CASSSGRTSYNEQFF.

The rearrangement links TRBV28 to TRBJ2-7; 9 bases are shared with TRBD1. Germline loops: CDR1 MDHEN, CDR2 SYDVKM. J was trimmed by 5 bases and V by 4 bases; bases with no gene match: 9. This CDR3 is built from 15 residues. The CDR3 protein is CASSSATGGRNEQYF. DNA of the CDR3: TGTGCCAGCAGTTCAGCTACAGGGGGCAGGAACGAGCAGTACTTC.

This clone appeared once. The V call is TRBV27, the J call TRBJ1-1; D possibly corresponds to TRBD1 (6 bases). The germline V gene encodes CDR1 MNHEY and CDR2 SMNVEV (reference sequence). This CDR3 is 17 amino acids long. V lost 3 bases, J lost 1 base, and 18 bases lay in between. CDR3: CASSFRTGRSGNTEAFF. The CDR3, as DNA: TGTGCCAGCAGTTTCCGAACAGGGCGTTCGGGGAACACTGAAGCTTTCTTT.

Regarding this clone: At one end, the junction sequence differs from germline, possibly due to a read error. In DNA, the CDR3 is TGTGCTAGCAGCCCCCTTCCGGGACAGGGGACCACCGGGGAGCTGTTTTTT. Its protein product is CASSPLPGQGTTGELFF. The chain has TRBV7-7 and TRBJ2-2, with 10 bases matching TRBD1. The CDR3 is made up of 17 amino acids. Per the germline V gene, CDR1 is SSHAT and CDR2 is FNYEAQ (reference sequence).